This T cell receptor (beta chain) was identified in a study of T cell responses to AZD1222 COVID-19 vaccine. Overall study: Pooled samples include second doses given at about 4 or 12 weeks.

In regard to this clone: Its target is unknown.

Libraries were prepared by immunoSEQ multiplex PCR; TCRdb keeps only in-frame clonotypes and omits some of them. The table has 130,000 or so clones, roughly 92% seen once. Germline V gene sequence: CDR1 LGHNA, CDR2 YSLEER. The CDR3 contains 18 residues. Trimming removed 0 bases from V and 4 bases from J, with 19 bases in between. Study-level points and caveats: Nearly half of spike-specific TCRs reportedly target unmutated variant regions. White British people made up most donors, females outnumbered males, and clonal diversity was possibly underestimated.

The chain has TRBV4-3 and TRBJ2-1; tentative D call: TRBD2 (6 bases). The sample consisted of peripheral blood, taken on day 0 of AZD1222 vaccination. The sequence was collected from an adult in good health. CDR3 sequence (DNA): TGCGCCAGCAGCCAAGAGAAGGGGTATAGCGGACCTTACAATGAGCAGTTCTTC. This translates into CASSQEKGYSGPYNEQFF.